The entry below describes one T cell receptor (beta chain). Assay: immunoSEQ multiplex PCR; the TCRdb copy retains only in-frame clones and omits some. The sample shows roughly 80,000 clones, around four fifths of them seen only once. Time point in this sample: blood 4 weeks post-SBRT, at nephrectomy. Treatment reported: 15 Gy SBRT to primary tumor, nephrectomy 4 weeks later. Nephrectomy followed 15 Gy stereotactic body radiation by 4 weeks. This renal cell carcinoma was of the clear cell type. This sample is part of a study of radiation and T cells in renal cell carcinoma. CDR3 length: 15 amino acids. CDR1 SGHRS and CDR2 YFSETQ come from the germline V gene. V was clipped by 0 bases and J by 5 bases, with 15 bases between them.

The receptor was isolated from an older woman with renal cell carcinoma. The sample was blood, taken from a patient whose treatment included radiotherapy and nephrectomy. The chain recombines TRBV5-1 with TRBJ2-7; maybe TRBD2 (7 bases). Written as DNA, the CDR3 is TGCGCCAGCAGCTTGGAAGAGGGGGGGCAGGACGAGCAGTACTTC. This sequence encodes CASSLEEGGQDEQYF.